This is a list of T cell receptor beta chains from one sample in a study of shared clonotypes between healthy human individuals. The repertoire was sequenced with immunoSEQ multiplex PCR; TCRdb's copy has only in-frame clones and lacks some. Of about 490,000 clones in the sample, around 78% are singletons; the top ten hold 10% to 15%. Material for sequencing was PBMCs. Receptors originate from a woman in her thirties or forties in good health. Some clones in this sample may be carry-over from other donors' samples. Both conserved end residues are trimmed from each CDR3.

j_call v_call cdr3_aa
TRBJ2-7 TRBV9 ASSAQGTSKTPFYEQY
TRBJ1-5 TRBV28 ASSLLGGQPQH
TRBJ1-2 TRBV15 ATSKRDRSNYGYT
TRBJ2-7 TRBV28 ASSLFGAGTAPLEY
TRBJ2-7 TRBV15 ATSRDAGYEQY
TRBJ1-2 TRBV10-3 AISESESRGYT
TRBJ1-2 TRBV28 ASSLSRVSNYGYT
TRBJ1-2 TRBV29-1 SVEKAGQYGYT
TRBJ2-3 TRBV27 ASSTSGVSTDTQY
TRBJ2-7 TRBV7-2 ASSLTWDSYEQY
TRBJ2-5 TRBV4-1 ASSHPLETQY
TRBJ2-5 TRBV5-1 ASSLENLSRETQY
TRBJ2-7 TRBV28 ASSSRGDSRPYEQY
TRBJ2-5 TRBV5-1 ASSSGERTDGETQY
TRBJ2-1 TRBV9 ASSVGSSGNEQF
TRBJ2-3 TRBV4-2 ASSRGTDYTDTQY
TRBJ2-7 TRBV5-8 ASSLGGHVFYEQY
TRBJ2-7 TRBV6-1 ASSARSGTSGS
TRBJ2-1 TRBV27 ASSSQGTYNEQF
TRBJ2-3 TRBV2 ASPGDSGTSTDTQY
TRBJ1-2 TRBV27 ASSPRGRHGYT
TRBJ2-1 TRBV30 AWSVLGTNPNEQF
TRBJ1-2 TRBV18 ASSPGTGAEGYT
TRBJ1-5 TRBV7-9 ASSQGQGYNQPQH
TRBJ2-1 TRBV7-3 ASSSQPIEGEQF
TRBJ2-1 TRBV9 ASSVGAIMGNEQF
TRBJ2-2 TRBV5-5 ASSPEYTGELF
TRBJ2-3 TRBV18 ASSRGTSGSTDTQY
TRBJ2-1 TRBV7-6 ASSLGPGARSHDYEQF
TRBJ2-1 TRBV14 ASSQLAGALNEQF
TRBJ2-2 TRBV4-3 ASSQDREVEGTGELF
TRBJ2-1 TRBV29-1 SARRTGGSYNEQF
TRBJ1-5 TRBV21-1 ASSTSLGRGQPQH
TRBJ2-3 TRBV10-2 ASRGLAGRTDTQY